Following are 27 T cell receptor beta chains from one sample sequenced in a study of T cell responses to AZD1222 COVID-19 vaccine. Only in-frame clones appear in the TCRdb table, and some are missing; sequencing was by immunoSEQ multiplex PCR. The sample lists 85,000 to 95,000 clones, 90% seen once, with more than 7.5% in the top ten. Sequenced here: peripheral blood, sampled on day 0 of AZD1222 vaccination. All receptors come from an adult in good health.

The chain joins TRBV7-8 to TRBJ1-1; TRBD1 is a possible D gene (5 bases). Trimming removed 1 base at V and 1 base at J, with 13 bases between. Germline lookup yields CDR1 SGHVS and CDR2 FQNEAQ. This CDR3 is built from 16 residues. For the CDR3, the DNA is TGTGCCAGCAGCTTAGTAGGGAATGGGGCGAACACTGAAGCTTTCTTT. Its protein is CASSLVGNGANTEAFF.

The DNA of the CDR3 is TGTGCCACGCAAGAATACCTTCATAACTATGGCTACACCTTC. It is translated as CATQEYLHNYGYTF. This chain connects TRBV14 to TRBJ1-2; D gene unclear. Germline values: CDR1 SGHDN, CDR2 FVKESK. This CDR3 region has 14 residues. The germline V and J ends were trimmed by 10 bases and 1 base, with 16 bases remaining between them.

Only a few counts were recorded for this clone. The CDR3 sequence is CASSVGGDSQSPRGPHSTDTQYF. In DNA form, the CDR3 reads TGTGCCAGCAGCGTAGGGGGGGATTCCCAGTCTCCTCGGGGGCCCCACAGTACAGATACGCAGTATTTT. The chain employs TRBV9 and TRBJ2-3; D tentatively reads TRBD1 or TRBD2 (6 bases each). The V and J ends lost 0 bases and 3 bases respectively, with 35 bases between them. The CDR3 length is 23 residues. Germline assignment: CDR1 SGDLS and CDR2 YYNGEE.

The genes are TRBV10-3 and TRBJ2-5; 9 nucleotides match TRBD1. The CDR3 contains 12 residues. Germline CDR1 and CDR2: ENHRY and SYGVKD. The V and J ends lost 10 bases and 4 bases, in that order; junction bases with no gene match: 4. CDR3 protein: CATDRGGETQYF. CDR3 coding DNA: TGTGCCACGGACAGGGGTGGAGAGACCCAGTACTTC.

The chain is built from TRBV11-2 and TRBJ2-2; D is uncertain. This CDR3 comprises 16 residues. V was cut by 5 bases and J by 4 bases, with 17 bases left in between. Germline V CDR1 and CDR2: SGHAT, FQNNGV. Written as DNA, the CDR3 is TGTGCCAGCAGCCCCAGGTCTATTCGGCTCACCGGGGAGCTGTTTTTT. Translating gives CASSPRSIRLTGELFF.

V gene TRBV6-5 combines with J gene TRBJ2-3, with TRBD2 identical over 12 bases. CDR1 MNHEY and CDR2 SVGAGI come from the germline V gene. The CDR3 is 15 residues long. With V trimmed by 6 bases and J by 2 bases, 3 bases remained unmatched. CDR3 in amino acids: CASRTSGGATDTQYF. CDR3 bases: TGTGCCAGCAGGACTAGCGGGGGAGCCACAGATACGCAGTATTTT.

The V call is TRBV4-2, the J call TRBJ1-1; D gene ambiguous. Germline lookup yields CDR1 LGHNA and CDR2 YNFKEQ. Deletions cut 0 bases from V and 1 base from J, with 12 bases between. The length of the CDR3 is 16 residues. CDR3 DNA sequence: TGTGCCAGCAGCCAAGAACACATTAGGCGGAACACTGAAGCTTTCTTT. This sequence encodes CASSQEHIRRNTEAFF.

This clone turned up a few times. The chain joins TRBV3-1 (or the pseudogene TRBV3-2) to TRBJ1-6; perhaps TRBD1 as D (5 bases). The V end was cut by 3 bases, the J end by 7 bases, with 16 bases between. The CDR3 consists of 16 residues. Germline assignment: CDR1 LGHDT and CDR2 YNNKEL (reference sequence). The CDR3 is CASSHHRDGRNSPLHF. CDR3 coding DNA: TGTGCCAGCAGCCACCACCGGGACGGAAGAAATTCACCCCTCCACTTT.

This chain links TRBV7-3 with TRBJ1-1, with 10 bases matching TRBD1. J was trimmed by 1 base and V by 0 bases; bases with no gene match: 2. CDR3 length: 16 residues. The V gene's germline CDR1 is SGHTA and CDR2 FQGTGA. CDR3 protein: CASSLTRQGANTEAFF. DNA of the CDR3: TGTGCCAGCAGCTTAACCCGACAGGGGGCGAACACTGAAGCTTTCTTT.

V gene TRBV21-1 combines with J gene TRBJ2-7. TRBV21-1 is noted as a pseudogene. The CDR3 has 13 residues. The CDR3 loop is CARTPARPYEQYF. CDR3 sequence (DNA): TGTGCCAGGACACCAGCTAGGCCCTACGAGCAGTACTTC.

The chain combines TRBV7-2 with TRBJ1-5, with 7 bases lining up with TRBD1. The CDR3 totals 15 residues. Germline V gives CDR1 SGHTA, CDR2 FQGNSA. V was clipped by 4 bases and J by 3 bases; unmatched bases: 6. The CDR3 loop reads CASSSRTGPNQPQHF. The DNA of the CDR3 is TGTGCCAGCAGCTCCAGGACAGGACCCAATCAGCCCCAGCATTTT.

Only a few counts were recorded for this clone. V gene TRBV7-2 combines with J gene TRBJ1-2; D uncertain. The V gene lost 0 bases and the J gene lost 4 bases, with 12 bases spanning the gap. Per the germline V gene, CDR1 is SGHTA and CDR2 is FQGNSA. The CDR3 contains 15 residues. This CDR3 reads CASSLARRSTYGYTF. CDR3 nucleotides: TGTGCCAGCAGCTTAGCACGGAGGAGTACCTATGGCTACACCTTC. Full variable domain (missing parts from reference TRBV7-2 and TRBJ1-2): GAGVSQSPSNKVTEKGKDVELRCDPISGHTALYWYRQSLGQGLEFLIYFQGNSAPDKSGLPSDRFSAERTGGSVSTLTIQRTQQEDSAVYLCASSLARRSTYGYTFGSGTRLTVV.

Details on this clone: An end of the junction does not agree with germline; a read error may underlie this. Here the CDR3 reads CASSRAGTAPIF. As DNA, the CDR3 is TGTGCCAGCAGCCGAGCCGGGACGGCCCCGATTTTT. The V call is TRBV3-1 (or the pseudogene TRBV3-2), the J call TRBJ1-4; tentatively, D is TRBD1 (5 bases). Germline CDR1 and CDR2: LGHDT and YNNKEL (reference sequence). The length of the CDR3 is 12 residues.

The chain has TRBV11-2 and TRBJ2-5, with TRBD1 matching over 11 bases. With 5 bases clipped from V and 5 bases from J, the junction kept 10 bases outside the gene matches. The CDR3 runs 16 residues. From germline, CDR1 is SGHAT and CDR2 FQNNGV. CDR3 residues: CASSRGTGGRGETQYF. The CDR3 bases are TGTGCCAGCAGCCGAGGGACAGGGGGTCGAGGGGAGACCCAGTACTTC.

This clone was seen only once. CDR3: CASSGTAEAFF. CDR3 DNA: TGTGCCAGCAGTGGGACAGCAGAAGCTTTCTTT. The chain joins TRBV2 to TRBJ1-1; possibly TRBD1 for D (6 bases). V was clipped by 4 bases and J by 8 bases, with 8 bases between them. The germline CDR1 and CDR2 sequences are SNHLY and FYNNEI. The CDR3 is 11 residues long.

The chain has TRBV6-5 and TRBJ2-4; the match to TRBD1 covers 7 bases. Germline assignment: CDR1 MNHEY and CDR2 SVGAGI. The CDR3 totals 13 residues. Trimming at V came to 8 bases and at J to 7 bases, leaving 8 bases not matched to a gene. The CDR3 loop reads CASGQGQLNIQYF. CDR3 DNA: TGTGCCAGCGGTCAGGGACAGCTTAACATTCAGTACTTC.

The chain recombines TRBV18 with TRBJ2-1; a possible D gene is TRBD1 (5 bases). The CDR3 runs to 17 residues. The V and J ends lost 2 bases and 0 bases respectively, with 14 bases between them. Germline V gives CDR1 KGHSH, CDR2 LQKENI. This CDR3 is CASSPRQGTNSYNEQFF. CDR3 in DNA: TGTGCCAGCTCACCAAGGCAGGGAACAAACTCCTACAATGAGCAGTTCTTC.

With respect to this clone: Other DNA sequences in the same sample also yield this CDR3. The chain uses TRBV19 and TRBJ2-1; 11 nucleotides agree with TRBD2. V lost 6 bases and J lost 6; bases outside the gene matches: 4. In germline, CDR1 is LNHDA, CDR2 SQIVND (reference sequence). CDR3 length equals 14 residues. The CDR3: CASSLGLAVNEQFF. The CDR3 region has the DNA TGTGCCAGTAGCCTGGGACTAGCGGTCAATGAGCAGTTCTTC.

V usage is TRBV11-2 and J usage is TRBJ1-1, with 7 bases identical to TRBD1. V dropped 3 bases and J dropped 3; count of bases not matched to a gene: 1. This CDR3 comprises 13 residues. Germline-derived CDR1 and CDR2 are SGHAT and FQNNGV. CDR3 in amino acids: CASSLGQYTEAFF. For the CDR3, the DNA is TGTGCCAGCAGCTTGGGACAGTACACTGAAGCTTTCTTT.

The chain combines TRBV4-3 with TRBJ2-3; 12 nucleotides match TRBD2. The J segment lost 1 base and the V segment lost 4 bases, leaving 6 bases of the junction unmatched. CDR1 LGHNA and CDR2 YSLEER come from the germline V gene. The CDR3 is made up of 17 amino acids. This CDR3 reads CASSPRLAGVGTDTQYF. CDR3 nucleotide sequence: TGCGCCAGCAGCCCCCGACTAGCGGGGGTTGGCACAGATACGCAGTATTTT.

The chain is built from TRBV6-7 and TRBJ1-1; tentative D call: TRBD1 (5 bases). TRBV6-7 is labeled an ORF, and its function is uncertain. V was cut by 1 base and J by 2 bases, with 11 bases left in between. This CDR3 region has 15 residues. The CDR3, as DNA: TGTGCCAGCAGTTACTACGGGGGTGGTAACACTGAAGCTTTCTTT. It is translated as CASSYYGGGNTEAFF.

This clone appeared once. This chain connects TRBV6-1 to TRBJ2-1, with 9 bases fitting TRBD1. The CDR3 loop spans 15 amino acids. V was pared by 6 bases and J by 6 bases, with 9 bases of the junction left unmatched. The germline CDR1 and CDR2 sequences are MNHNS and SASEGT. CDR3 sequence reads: CASSLVPGQGNEQFF. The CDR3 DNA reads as TGTGCCAGCAGCTTAGTCCCGGGACAGGGCAATGAGCAGTTCTTC.

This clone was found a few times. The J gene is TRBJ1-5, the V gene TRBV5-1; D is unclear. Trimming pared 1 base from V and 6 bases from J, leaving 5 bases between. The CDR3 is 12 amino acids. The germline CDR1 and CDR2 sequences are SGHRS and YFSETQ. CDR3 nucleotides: TGCGCCAGCAGCTTGTTAGCTCAGCCCCAGCATTTT. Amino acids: CASSLLAQPQHF.

The DNA of the CDR3 is TGTGCCAGCAGCTTAGAATGGGGGGGCCCTGAAGCTTTCTTT. It is translated as CASSLEWGGPEAFF. The J gene is TRBJ1-1, the V gene TRBV11-1; perhaps TRBD1 as D (6 bases). Germline assignment: CDR1 SGHAT and CDR2 FQDESV (reference sequence). This CDR3 has 14 amino acids. Trimming removed 1 base at V and 6 bases at J, with 12 bases between.

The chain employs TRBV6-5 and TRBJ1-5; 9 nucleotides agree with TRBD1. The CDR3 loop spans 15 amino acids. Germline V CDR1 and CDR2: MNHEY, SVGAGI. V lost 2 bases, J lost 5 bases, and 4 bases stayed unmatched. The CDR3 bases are TGTGCCAGCAGTTACGGGACAGGGACCGATCAGCCCCAGCATTTT. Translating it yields CASSYGTGTDQPQHF.

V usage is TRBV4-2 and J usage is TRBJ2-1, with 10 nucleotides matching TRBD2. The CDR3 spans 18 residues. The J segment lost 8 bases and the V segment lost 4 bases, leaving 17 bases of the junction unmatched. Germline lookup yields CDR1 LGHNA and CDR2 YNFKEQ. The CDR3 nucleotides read TGTGCCAGCAGCCGTCGGCCAATTACAACTAGCGGGGCCCATGAGCAGTTCTTC. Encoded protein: CASSRRPITTSGAHEQFF.

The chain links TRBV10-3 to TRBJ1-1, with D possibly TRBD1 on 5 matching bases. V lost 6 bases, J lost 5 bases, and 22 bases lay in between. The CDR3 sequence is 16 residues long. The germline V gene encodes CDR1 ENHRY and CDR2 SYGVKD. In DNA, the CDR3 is TGTGCCATCAGCCGCGGGGGGATCGAAGAGGAAACTGAAGCTTTCTTT. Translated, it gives CAISRGGIEEETEAFF.